This T cell receptor (beta chain) was recorded in a study of shared clonotypes between healthy human individuals. Trimming took 6 bases from V and 3 from J; bases not matched to a gene: 9. This CDR3 spans 16 amino acids. Germline V CDR1 and CDR2: SNHLY, FYNNEI. Measured with immunoSEQ multiplex PCR; TCRdb has only the in-frame clones, and not every one. The sample lists about 680,000 clones; approximately 75% were seen once. Naive CD45RA+ and memory CD45RA-negative subsets were split from CD4+ cells. This TCR was recovered from a woman in her 30s in good health. The chain carries TRBV2 and TRBJ1-5; 9 bases match TRBD1. The sequencing input was memory CD4+ T cells sorted from blood. Indicated subset: CD45RA-negative fraction. The CDR3 nucleotides are TGTGCCAGCAGCCAACAGAGGACAGGGGTCAATCAGCCCCAGCATTTT. It specifies CASSQQRTGVNQPQHF.